This is a list of T cell receptor beta chains from one sample in a study of blood T cell repertoires in COVID-19. TCRdb keeps only in-frame clones here, not all; method: immunoSEQ multiplex PCR. The repertoire holds some 300,000 clones, with over 80% as singletons. The sequenced sample was peripheral blood. The source is a woman aged 45-60 years with active or convalescent COVID-19. Each CDR3 is given with its conserved first and last residue. D genes are given only for firm matches. Clone sizes are given selectively: once, few, many, or a class where the clone is expanded.

v_call	j_call	clone_size	d_call	cdr3_aa	cdr3_nt
TRBV7-2	TRBJ1-5	NA	TRBD1	CASRSDRASNQPQHF	TGTGCCAGCAGATCGGACAGGGCGAGCAATCAGCCCCAGCATTTT
TRBV30	TRBJ2-1	NA	NA	CAWKDSRNEQFF	TGTGCCTGGAAGGACTCTAGGAATGAGCAGTTCTTC
TRBV9	TRBJ2-5	NA	TRBD2	CASSVDDGYSLAGSQETQYF	TGTGCCAGCAGCGTAGACGACGGGTATTCACTAGCGGGATCGCAAGAGACCCAGTACTTC
TRBV5-4	TRBJ1-2	NA	NA	CASSLGGNYGYTF	TGTGCCAGCAGCTTAGGGGGAAACTATGGCTACACCTTC
TRBV3-1/TRBV3-2	TRBJ2-1	NA	TRBD2	CASSSSPAQLAGGPSYNEQFF	TGTGCCAGCAGCTCCAGTCCTGCCCAACTAGCGGGAGGACCCTCCTACAATGAGCAGTTCTTC
TRBV7-9	TRBJ1-5	NA	NA	CASSLAGGSNQPQHF	TGTGCCAGCAGCCTGGCCGGGGGGAGCAATCAGCCCCAGCATTTT
TRBV28	TRBJ2-7	once	NA	CASSFELPPYEQYF	TGTGCCAGCAGTTTCGAGTTGCCGCCGTACGAGCAGTACTTC
TRBV5-1	TRBJ2-7	once	NA	CASSPGVYEQYF	TGCGCCAGCAGTCCCGGTGTGTACGAGCAGTACTTC
TRBV27	TRBJ1-2	NA	TRBD1	CASSPRDSRGAGYTF	TGTGCCAGCAGTCCGAGGGACAGCCGAGGGGCTGGCTACACCTTC
TRBV6-5	TRBJ1-5	NA	TRBD1	CASRGDSSNQPQHF	TGTGCCAGCAGGGGGGACAGTAGCAATCAGCCCCAGCATTTT
TRBV5-1	TRBJ1-2	NA	NA	CASSLVVGVNYGYTF	TGCGCCAGCAGCTTGGTCGTGGGAGTTAACTATGGCTACACCTTC
TRBV29-1	TRBJ2-3	NA	TRBD2	CSVSRGGLSTDTQYF	TGCAGCGTGTCCCGGGGAGGGTTGAGCACAGATACGCAGTATTTT
TRBV5-1	TRBJ2-5	NA	TRBD2	CASSLGLAGGGQETQYF	TGCGCCAGCAGCTTGGGACTAGCGGGAGGAGGTCAAGAGACCCAGTACTTC
TRBV6-5	TRBJ2-7	NA	NA	CASSYSHGSGYEQYF	TGTGCCAGCAGTTACTCGCACGGGAGCGGCTACGAGCAGTACTTC
TRBV6-5	TRBJ2-7	NA	TRBD2	CASSKPGLLHEQYF	TGTGCCAGCAGTAAGCCGGGACTACTCCACGAGCAGTACTTC
TRBV29-1	TRBJ1-1	NA	NA	CSVRGTLNTEAFF	TGCAGCGTTAGGGGGACCTTAAACACTGAAGCTTTCTTT
TRBV7-2	TRBJ2-7	NA	NA	CASSLVSSYEQYF	TGTGCCAGCAGCTTAGTTAGCTCCTACGAGCAGTACTTC
TRBV14	TRBJ2-1	NA	TRBD2	CASSQDRTSEYNEQFF	TGTGCCAGCAGCCAAGACCGGACTAGCGAATACAATGAGCAGTTCTTC
TRBV27	TRBJ2-3	NA	TRBD2	CASSPGLASFATQYF	TGTGCCAGCAGCCCGGGACTAGCCTCTTTCGCTACGCAGTATTTT
TRBV7-8	TRBJ2-3	few	TRBD2	CASSLVALAGWTDTQYF	TGTGCCAGCAGCTTAGTGGCTTTAGCGGGATGGACAGATACGCAGTATTTT
TRBV6-5	TRBJ1-2	NA	NA	CASRFRQANGYTF	TGTGCCAGCAGGTTTAGACAAGCTAATGGCTACACCTTC
TRBV7-3	TRBJ2-1	NA	NA	CASSLGGGVADEQFF	TGTGCCAGCAGCTTAGGCGGCGGGGTGGCCGATGAGCAGTTCTTC
TRBV11-2	TRBJ2-5	NA	NA	CASSLPTRLKTQYF	TGTGCCAGCAGCTTACCGACAAGGCTGAAGACCCAGTACTTC
TRBV30	TRBJ1-5	NA	NA	CAWSQVAKRHNQPQHF	TGTGCCTGGAGTCAGGTGGCCAAAAGGCACAATCAGCCCCAGCATTTT
TRBV7-7	TRBJ1-5	NA	NA	CASSLKHRERQPQHF	TGTGCTAGCAGCCTTAAGCACAGGGAACGGCAGCCCCAGCATTTT
TRBV6-6	TRBJ1-1	once	NA	CASSSDKWTEAFF	TGTGCCAGCAGTTCCGACAAGTGGACTGAAGCTTTCTTT